This T cell receptor (beta chain) was identified during a study of response to subunit inactivated influenza vaccine. Study outcomes and limitations: Authors suggested that a seasonal influenza vaccination recruits few new T cells each time.

From the RT-PCR reads, TCRdb called clonotypes with MiXCR, one entry per CDR3 protein. This sample carries 500,000 or so distinct CDR3 sequences, more than 15% of them seen once, and the ten largest clones take roughly 3.1%. This clonotype was counted only a few times. The antigen is undetermined. In germline, CDR1 is DFQATT, CDR2 SNEGSKA (reference sequence). The CDR3 contains 15 residues. Trimming cost V 4 bases and J 4 bases, with 16 bases left between them. This sequence joins TRBV20-1 and TRBJ1-4, with D possibly TRBD1 on 5 matching bases. The material was CD4+ T cells sorted from PBMCs, obtained less than 30 months after vaccination. This receptor was obtained from a man between 50 and 69 years old who received an inactivated influenza vaccine. CDR3 region: CSANLGTARNEKLFF. CDR3 sequence (DNA): TGCAGTGCTAACCTTGGGACGGCACGTAATGAAAAACTGTTTTTT.